Reported below is one TCR beta chain. This clonotype was seen ten or more times. Its recognized antigen is unknown. Base qualities were left out, and no much larger clone turns up one base away. The TCR beta CDR3 regions were amplified from RNA transcripts. A first-round RT-PCR of the TCR CDR3 used the HTBI primer set with the Qiagen OneStep RT-PCR kit. Libraries were constructed in a second round of multiplex PCR, after which size selection and purification were performed. Libraries were sequenced paired-end with 100 bp reads on an Illumina HiSeq2000. The original methods were these. SOAPnuke was used to process the raw data, with reads discarded if the reads contained adapters or uncalled bases, had a mean Phred below 15, or lacked an exact constant-primer or identifier match. COPE v1.2.5 was used to merge the high-quality paired reads, and each unique nucleotide sequence was defined as a clonotype. MiTCR v1.1 was used to align clonotypes to the IMGT TRBV, TRBD and TRBJ reference segments. The analysis included only V-J combinations with a frequency above 0.0001, which together covered 98% to 99.2% of the repertoires. The TCS score was defined as the ratio of F50 (clonal expansion) to E x V (chaos), calculated using BLOSUM62-based TCRdist between CDR3 peptides within each V-J. Welch's t-statistics and random forest reduced just over 500 V-J features to around 14, which were used in a naive Bayes classifier (R e1071). The raw public data were reprocessed by TCRdb itself: fastp quality trimming at Q25, MiXCR clonotype calling, in-frame beta chains only. Here each entry gathers all rows of one CDR3 protein and keeps the most common genes and DNA. It is TCRdb's table, rather than the study itself, that gives the V and J calls and clone size. The sample profile shows about 570,000 distinct CDR3 sequences; 12% to 15% of them were found once. Of the sample, about 14% falls within the top ten clones.

The entry originates in a study of T cells in Graves' hyperthyroidism and ophthalmopathy (dated by TCRdb to 2018 to 2020). About the full investigation: Peripheral blood was collected at initial diagnosis, before any treatment. A discovery cohort of approximately 100 patients, about 40 with Graves' ophthalmopathy and approximately 60 with stable Graves' hyperthyroidism, was used to find distinguishing TCR V-J signatures. An independent validation cohort of 18 to 20 hyperthyroidism patients and some 15 patients who later progressed to ophthalmopathy tested prospective prediction of ophthalmopathy. The 75 to 100 discovery patients were divided at random into training and test sets in a 7:3 ratio. In more than 5 Graves' hyperthyroidism patients, the study also compared T-cell repertoires from thyroid tissue with T-cell repertoires from blood. Once sampling was done, hyperthyroidism patients were given methimazole at a starting dose of 30 mg daily, whereas ophthalmopathy patients were given high-dose intravenous methylprednisolone. TCR Vbeta CDR3 sequencing of 120 to 150 peripheral blood samples (roughly 43 ophthalmopathy, 75 to 85 hyperthyroidism and approximately 17 progressor patients) is reported in the paper. Broader findings and caveats from the paper: Ophthalmopathy was separated from stable hyperthyroidism by a 13 V-J signature model, with around 90% sensitivity and 81% to 82% specificity obtained in cross-validation and 80%/75% obtained in testing. No statistical method was used to set the sample size in advance, and investigators knew the group allocation. In validation, the model predicted progression to ophthalmopathy with over 60% sensitivity and approximately 78% specificity, a median of roughly seven months before onset. Most expanded thyroid clonotypes (frequency above 0.001) were also found in blood, which suggests that blood repertoires may mirror thyroid immune responses.

Stable Graves' hyperthyroidism was defined as the absence of progression to ophthalmopathy over 18 months of follow-up. Hyperthyroidism patients were newly diagnosed, had a disease duration of under 2 months, and were aged 18 to 65 years. Any patient with an uncontrolled infection, another autoimmune disease, pregnancy or lactation was excluded. Diagnoses were established on the basis of clinical symptoms, serum thyroxine and TRAb, thyroid ultrasound, and orbital computed tomography. PBMCs were isolated from 7.5 to 10 ml of fresh peripheral blood by Ficoll-Paque density gradient centrifugation. Total RNA was extracted with Trizol reagent, and quality was checked on an Agilent 2100 Bioanalyzer. CDR1 MNHEY and CDR2 SVGAGI were looked up in the germline V gene. The trim is 0 bases for V and 7 bases for J, with a gap of 12 bases between the germline ends. Measured from the cysteine to the phenylalanine, the CDR3 is 14 residues long. The retained sequence is limited to the CDR3, 42 bases, with the frame set at the first base.

The material sequenced was blood. This chain is built from TRBV6-5 and TRBJ2-5; the D match is possibly TRBD1 or TRBD2, with 5 bases aligned in each. The sequence came from a woman in her forties with Graves' hyperthyroidism. The nucleotides are TGTGCCAGCAGTTACTCGAACCCGAGGGGGACCCAGTACTTC. Translated, it gives CASSYSNPRGTQYF.